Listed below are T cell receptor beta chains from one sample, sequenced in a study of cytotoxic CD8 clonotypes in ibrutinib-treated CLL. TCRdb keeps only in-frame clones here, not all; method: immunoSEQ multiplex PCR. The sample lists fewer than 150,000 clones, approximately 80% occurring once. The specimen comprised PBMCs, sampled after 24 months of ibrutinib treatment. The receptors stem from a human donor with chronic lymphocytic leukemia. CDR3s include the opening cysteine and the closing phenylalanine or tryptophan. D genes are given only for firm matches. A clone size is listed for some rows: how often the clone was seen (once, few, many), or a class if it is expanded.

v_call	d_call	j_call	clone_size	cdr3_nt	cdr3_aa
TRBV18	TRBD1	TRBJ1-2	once	TGTGCCAGCTCACCATCCGGGACAGGGGGCTATGGCTACACCTTC	CASSPSGTGGYGYTF
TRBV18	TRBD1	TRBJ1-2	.	TGTGCCAGCTCACCACAGGACAGGACCTATGGCTACACCTTC	CASSPQDRTYGYTF
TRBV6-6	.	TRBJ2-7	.	TGTGCCAGCAGCCCGGCGAATAGCGGATCCTACGAGCAGTACTTC	CASSPANSGSYEQYF
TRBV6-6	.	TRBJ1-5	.	TGTGCCAGCAGTTATCACGGGAGCAATCAGCCCCAGCATTTT	CASSYHGSNQPQHF
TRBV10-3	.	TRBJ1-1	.	TGTGCCATCAGTGAAAGGGGAACTGAAGCTTTCTTT	CAISERGTEAFF
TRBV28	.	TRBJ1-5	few	TGTGCCAGCAGTTTTGCGGGGGGATGGGGCAATCAGCCCCAGCATTTT	CASSFAGGWGNQPQHF
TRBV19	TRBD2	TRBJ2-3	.	TGTGCCAGTAGTAATCTAGCGGGGGACCCCACAGATACGCAGTATTTT	CASSNLAGDPTDTQYF
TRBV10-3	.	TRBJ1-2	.	TGTGCCATCAGTGATATAGCTAACTATGGCTACACCTTC	CAISDIANYGYTF
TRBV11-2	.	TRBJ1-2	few	TGTGCCAGCAGCTTAGGGGCTAACTATGGCTACACCTTC	CASSLGANYGYTF
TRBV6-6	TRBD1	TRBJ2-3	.	TGTGCCAGCAGACCGACAGGGGAGGATACGCAGTATTTT	CASRPTGEDTQYF
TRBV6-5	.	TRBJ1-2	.	TGTGCCAGCAGTCCCCCCCCCGGCGGAGGAGGCTACACCTTC	CASSPPPGGGGYTF
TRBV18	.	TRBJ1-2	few	TGTGCCAGCTCACCACCACTTGGGAGGGAAGAAAACTATGGCTACACCTTC	CASSPPLGREENYGYTF
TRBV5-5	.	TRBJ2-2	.	TGTGCCAGCACCAGGGATAGGACCGGGGAGCTGTTTTTT	CASTRDRTGELFF